The 23 T cell receptor beta chains below come from one sample, sequenced in a study of OX40 agonist ivuxolimab in advanced cancers. The method was immunoSEQ multiplex PCR; TCRdb's version includes in-frame clones alone and lacks a portion of them. The sample has around 41,000 clones, 70% to 90% seen once. The specimen was CD4+ or CD8+ T cells sorted from blood, collected in a trial of the OX40 agonist ivuxolimab. Receptors were obtained from an adult with an advanced solid tumor such as melanoma, head and neck, liver or kidney cancer.

In its sample, this clone was seen once. The chain uses TRBV6-1 and TRBJ1-5, with D possibly matching TRBD1 (5 bases). Germline loops: CDR1 MNHNS, CDR2 SASEGT. CDR3 length: 16 residues. V lost 2 bases and J lost 2, with 13 bases in between. The CDR3 reads CASSELRTSGNQPQHF. The CDR3 DNA is TGTGCCAGCAGTGAACTTAGGACAAGTGGCAATCAGCCCCAGCATTTT.

This chain connects TRBV2 to TRBJ2-7, with D uncertain. Deletions cut 0 bases from V and 0 bases from J, with 9 bases between. Germline CDR1 is SNHLY and CDR2 is FYNNEI. The CDR3 has 15 residues. Here the CDR3 reads CASSEAGWSSYEQYF. The DNA for the CDR3 is TGTGCCAGCAGTGAAGCGGGGTGGAGCTCCTACGAGCAGTACTTC.

J is TRBJ2-3 and V is TRBV7-8; TRBD2 might be the D (6 bases). Germline V gene data show CDR1 as SGHVS and CDR2 as FQNEAQ. CDR3 size: 14 residues. V lost 2 bases and J lost 9, with 15 bases in between. CDR3 DNA sequence: TGTGCCAGCAGCTTAATGATTTCGGAGGGAACGCAGTATTTT. This gives the protein CASSLMISEGTQYF.

The chain employs TRBV28 and TRBJ1-5, with a tentative D call TRBD1 (6 bases). Germline V gene sequence: CDR1 MDHEN, CDR2 SYDVKM. V lost 7 bases and J lost 7, with 17 bases in between. The length of the CDR3 is 14 residues. CDR3 protein: CASTPVGGGQPQHF. In DNA form, the CDR3 reads TGTGCCAGCACCCCTGTGGGGGGCGGACAGCCCCAGCATTTT.

The chain has TRBV5-1 and TRBJ2-1; D unclear. The CDR3 is 15 residues long. Germline assignment: CDR1 SGHRS and CDR2 YFSETQ. Trimming took off 0 bases at V and 1 base at J, with 8 bases between the two ends. The CDR3 loop reads CASSLEGQSYNEQFF. The CDR3, as DNA: TGCGCCAGCAGCTTGGAAGGCCAATCCTACAATGAGCAGTTCTTC.

The rearrangement links TRBV14 to TRBJ2-7; possible D gene TRBD2, 6 bases. Germline-derived CDR1 and CDR2 are SGHDN and FVKESK. V lost 5 bases and J lost 0, with 11 bases in between. The CDR3 sequence is 14 residues long. As DNA, the CDR3 is TGTGCCAGCAGCTCTTGGCGGGGCTCCTACGAGCAGTACTTC. Its protein product is CASSSWRGSYEQYF.

This chain links TRBV6-1 with TRBJ2-1; 9 bases fit TRBD2. Per germline, CDR1 MNHNS and CDR2 SASEGT. The CDR3 has 16 amino acids. Losses at the gene ends were 2 bases for V and 4 bases for J; bases not matched to a gene: 6. The CDR3 loop reads CASSEKAGGSYNEQFF. In DNA form, the CDR3 reads TGTGCCAGCAGTGAAAAGGCGGGAGGGTCATACAATGAGCAGTTCTTC.

The rearrangement joins TRBV14 to TRBJ2-2, with D maybe TRBD2 (6 bases). V was trimmed by 1 base and J by 7 bases, leaving 13 bases between them. Germline-derived CDR1 and CDR2 are SGHDN and FVKESK. The CDR3 runs 15 residues. CDR3 in DNA: TGTGCCAGCAGCCAAGGTGGTAGCGGCATCGGGGAGCTGTTTTTT. This encodes CASSQGGSGIGELFF.

V is TRBV19 and J is TRBJ2-7, with 11 bases identical to TRBD2. The germline gives CDR1 LNHDA, CDR2 SQIVND (reference sequence). This CDR3 region has 17 residues. Trimming cost V 4 bases and J 0 bases; bases outside gene matches: 8. The CDR3 protein is CASSNPRTSGFSYEQYF. In nucleotides, the CDR3 is TGTGCCAGTAGTAACCCCCGGACTAGCGGGTTCTCCTACGAGCAGTACTTC.

This chain links TRBV5-6 with TRBJ2-5, with D possibly TRBD2 on 6 matching bases. Germline CDR1 SGHDT, CDR2 YYEEEE. The CDR3 length is 14 residues. V dropped 1 base and J dropped 0 bases, with 7 bases sitting between them. The CDR3 reads CASSLTSNQETQYF. In DNA form, the CDR3 reads TGTGCCAGCAGCTTGACTAGCAACCAAGAGACCCAGTACTTC.

The chain joins TRBV18 to TRBJ2-5; 7 positions agree with TRBD1. The CDR3 length is 15 residues. Per germline, CDR1 KGHSH and CDR2 LQKENI. V lost 1 base and J lost 4; bases outside the gene matches: 6. The CDR3 sequence: CASSPRNRGPETQYF. Written as DNA, the CDR3 is TGTGCCAGCTCACCACGAAACAGGGGTCCAGAGACCCAGTACTTC.

The V call is TRBV11-2, the J call TRBJ2-1, with D tentatively TRBD2 (7 bases). The V gene lost 2 bases and the J gene lost 0 bases, with 8 bases spanning the gap. Germline CDR1 is SGHAT and CDR2 is FQNNGV. This CDR3 has 15 residues. This chain's CDR3 is CASSLRGGSYNEQFF. CDR3 bases: TGTGCCAGCAGCTTAAGGGGGGGCTCCTACAATGAGCAGTTCTTC. Looking up the rest from reference TRBV11-2 and TRBJ2-1 gives the full variable domain: EAGVAQSPRYKIIEKRQSVAFWCNPISGHATLYWYQQILGQGPKLLIQFQNNGVVDDSQLPKDRFSAERLKGVDSTLKIQPAKLEDSAVYLCASSLRGGSYNEQFFGPGTRLTVL.

The chain carries TRBV6-4 and TRBJ2-1; 11 bases map to TRBD2. The germline CDR1 and CDR2 sequences are MRHNA and SNTAGT. J was trimmed by 10 bases and V by 3 bases; bases with no gene match: 11. CDR3 size: 16 residues. CDR3 sequence reads: CASSERGVAGGSEQFF. The DNA of the CDR3 is TGTGCCAGCAGTGAAAGGGGAGTAGCGGGAGGGTCAGAGCAGTTCTTC.

The chain recombines TRBV5-1 with TRBJ2-1; D is possibly TRBD2 (5 bases). V lost 0 bases and J 2 bases, leaving 9 bases between the germline ends. CDR3 length equals 15 residues. Germline-derived CDR1 and CDR2 are SGHRS and YFSETQ. In DNA, the CDR3 is TGCGCCAGCAGCTTGGATGCGGGTACCTACAATGAGCAGTTCTTC. This encodes CASSLDAGTYNEQFF.

The rearrangement uses TRBV7-8 and TRBJ1-5; 7 nucleotides align to TRBD1. V shed 5 bases, J shed 1 base, and the junction held 8 bases outside the gene matches. Per germline, CDR1 SGHVS and CDR2 FQNEAQ. The CDR3 has 16 amino acids. DNA of the CDR3: TGTGCCAGCAGCCCTTACGAACAGGGGAGCAATCAGCCCCAGCATTTT. It is translated as CASSPYEQGSNQPQHF.

About this clone itself: This CDR3 is also generated by other DNA sequences in the sample. The genes are TRBV6-6 and TRBJ2-1, with D maybe TRBD2 (5 bases). CDR1 is MNHNY and CDR2 is SVGAGI in the germline V gene (reference sequence). Between the trimmed V and J ends, which lost 0 bases and 4 bases, there was a span of 7 bases. The CDR3 consists of 14 residues. The DNA of the CDR3 is TGTGCCAGCAGTTACTCCAGACTATACAATGAGCAGTTCTTC. This sequence encodes CASSYSRLYNEQFF.

The chain carries TRBV19 and TRBJ1-1; D is ambiguous. Trimming took 10 bases from V and 1 from J, leaving 13 bases between them. CDR1 is LNHDA, CDR2 SQIVND, per germline (reference sequence). This CDR3 has 13 residues. The CDR3 spells CATRRGGNTEAFF. Written as DNA, the CDR3 is TGTGCCACCCGAAGAGGAGGGAACACTGAAGCTTTCTTT.

V usage is TRBV5-6 and J usage is TRBJ1-4; no clear D gene. Trimming stripped 1 base from V and 5 bases from J, with 9 bases between. This CDR3 has 14 amino acids. The germline gives CDR1 SGHDT, CDR2 YYEEEE. The CDR3 DNA sequence: TGTGCCAGCAGCTTGTTTCCGGGGAATGAAAAACTGTTTTTT. As protein: CASSLFPGNEKLFF.

This chain links TRBV11-2 with TRBJ2-3, with 11 bases that match TRBD2. This CDR3 has 18 amino acids. The V gene end was trimmed by 6 bases and the J gene end by 4 bases; junction bases not matched to a gene: 15. Germline lookup yields CDR1 SGHAT and CDR2 FQNNGV. In DNA, the CDR3 is TGTGCCAGCAGAAAACTCGGGGAGGGACTAGCGGACCCAGATACGCAGTATTTT. Residues: CASRKLGEGLADPDTQYF. The full variable domain, with the rest looked up from reference TRBV11-2 and TRBJ2-3, is EAGVAQSPRYKIIEKRQSVAFWCNPISGHATLYWYQQILGQGPKLLIQFQNNGVVDDSQLPKDRFSAERLKGVDSTLKIQPAKLEDSAVYLCASRKLGEGLADPDTQYFGPGTRLTVL.

This rearrangement joins TRBV29-1 to TRBJ2-7; 10 nucleotides line up with TRBD2. The CDR3 runs to 13 residues. J lost 7 bases, V lost 7 bases, and 10 bases had no gene match. Per germline, CDR1 SQVTM and CDR2 ANQGSEA. As DNA, the CDR3 is TGCAGCGCCCTGGATAGCGGGAGGCGGGAGCAGTACTTC. As protein: CSALDSGRREQYF.

The V gene is TRBV11-2, the J gene TRBJ1-5; TRBD1 might be the D (5 bases). V was shortened by 5 bases and J by 7 bases, with 18 bases between the two germline ends. Per the germline V gene, CDR1 is SGHAT and CDR2 is FQNNGV. This CDR3 is 15 amino acids long. CDR3 region: CASSVGEGLGQPQHF. The CDR3, as DNA: TGTGCCAGCAGCGTGGGGGAGGGCTTAGGCCAGCCCCAGCATTTT.

The V call is TRBV5-1, the J call TRBJ1-2; 9 nucleotides match TRBD1. This CDR3 is 16 amino acids long. Germline V gene sequence: CDR1 SGHRS, CDR2 YFSETQ. With 0 bases clipped from V and 8 bases from J, the junction kept 11 bases outside the gene matches. The CDR3 DNA reads as TGCGCCAGCAGCTTGGGAACGGGACAGGGAACGGGCGGCTACACCTTC. Translation gives CASSLGTGQGTGGYTF.

This sequence joins TRBV6-4 and TRBJ2-1; D is uncertain. The CDR3 extends over 13 amino acids. V was pared by 9 bases and J by 2 bases, with 11 bases between. CDR1 and CDR2 (germline): MRHNA, SNTAGT. The CDR3 here is CASSPGPYNEQFF. Here the CDR3 DNA reads TGTGCCAGTTCTCCCGGGCCCTACAATGAGCAGTTCTTC.